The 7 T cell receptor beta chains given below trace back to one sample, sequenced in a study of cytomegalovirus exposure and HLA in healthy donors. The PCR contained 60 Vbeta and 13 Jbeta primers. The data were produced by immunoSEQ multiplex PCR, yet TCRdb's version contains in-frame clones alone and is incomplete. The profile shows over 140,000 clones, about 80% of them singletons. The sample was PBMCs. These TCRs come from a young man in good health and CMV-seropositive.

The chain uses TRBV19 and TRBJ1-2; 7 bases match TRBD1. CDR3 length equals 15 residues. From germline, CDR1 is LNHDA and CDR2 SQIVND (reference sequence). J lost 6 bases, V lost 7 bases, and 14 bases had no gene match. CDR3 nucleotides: TGTGCCAGTACCACGATCCCTACTGACAGGGATGGCTACACCTTC. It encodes CASTTIPTDRDGYTF.

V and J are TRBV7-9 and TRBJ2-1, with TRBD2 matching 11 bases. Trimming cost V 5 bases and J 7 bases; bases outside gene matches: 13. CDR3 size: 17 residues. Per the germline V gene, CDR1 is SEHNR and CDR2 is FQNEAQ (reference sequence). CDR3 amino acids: CASSRPTHSGRENEQFF. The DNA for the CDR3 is TGTGCCAGCAGCCGCCCTACCCATAGCGGGAGGGAGAATGAGCAGTTCTTC.

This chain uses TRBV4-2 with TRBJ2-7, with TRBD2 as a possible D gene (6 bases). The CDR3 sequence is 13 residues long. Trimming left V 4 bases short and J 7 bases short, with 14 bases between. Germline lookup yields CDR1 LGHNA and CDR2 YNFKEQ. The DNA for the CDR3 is TGTGCCAGCAGCCCCCCCAGGGCGGGGGAGCAGTACTTC. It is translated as CASSPPRAGEQYF.

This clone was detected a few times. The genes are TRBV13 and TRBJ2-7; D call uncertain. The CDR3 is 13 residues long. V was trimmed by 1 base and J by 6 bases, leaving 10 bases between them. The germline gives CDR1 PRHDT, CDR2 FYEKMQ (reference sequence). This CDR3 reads CASSLALVGEQYF. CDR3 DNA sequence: TGTGCCAGCAGCTTAGCTTTGGTCGGCGAGCAGTACTTC.

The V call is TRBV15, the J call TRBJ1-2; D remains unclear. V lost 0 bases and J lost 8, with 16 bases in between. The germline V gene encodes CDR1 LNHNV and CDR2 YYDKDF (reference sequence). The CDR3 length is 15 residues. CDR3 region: CATSRDAVRSGGYTF. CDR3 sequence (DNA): TGTGCCACCAGCAGAGATGCGGTCAGGTCGGGGGGCTACACCTTC.

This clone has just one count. This chain's CDR3 is CASSLQSGGARDTQYF. CDR3 coding DNA: TGTGCCAGCAGCTTACAGAGCGGGGGGGCCAGGGATACGCAGTATTTT. The chain links TRBV7-2 to TRBJ2-3, with 10 nucleotides matching TRBD2. CDR3 size: 16 residues. Germline V gene sequence: CDR1 SGHTA, CDR2 FQGNSA. J gave up 6 bases and V 2 bases, and 8 bases lay outside the gene matches.

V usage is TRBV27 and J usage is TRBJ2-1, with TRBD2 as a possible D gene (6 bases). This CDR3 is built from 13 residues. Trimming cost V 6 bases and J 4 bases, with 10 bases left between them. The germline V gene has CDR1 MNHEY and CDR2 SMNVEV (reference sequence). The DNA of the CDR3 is TGTGCCAGCAGCCCCGGGGGATACAATGAGCAGTTCTTC. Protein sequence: CASSPGGYNEQFF.